The clone carrying this T cell receptor beta chain was detected only a few times. As yet, its antigen is unknown. Lacking atypia, the adjacent lung had been sampled at least 2 cm away from the tumor margin. Repertoires were generated with immunoSEQ multiplex PCR, while TCRdb's copy carries only in-frame clones and drops some. This sample carries about 2,800 clones, 20% to 30% of them seen once, and the ten largest clones take approximately 12%. The sample is drawn from a study of T cells in localized non-small cell lung cancer. Whole-study findings and limits: A higher density of T cells in blood coincided with extended overall survival.

This CDR3 region has 13 residues. The V end was cut by 2 bases, the J end by 1 base, with 5 bases between. The V gene's germline CDR1 is MNHGY and CDR2 SAAAGT. The receptor was isolated from a male donor at least 60 years old with stage II lung adenocarcinoma. Here the sequenced sample was normal lung tissue next to the tumor, taken before any cancer treatment. V gene TRBV6-8 combines with J gene TRBJ1-2, with D uncertain. The CDR3 loop reads CASSYALNYGYTF. Here the CDR3 DNA reads TGTGCCAGCAGTTACGCTCTTAACTATGGCTACACCTTC.